This TCR beta chain comes out of a study of radiation and T cells in renal cell carcinoma. General study results and limits: No pretreatment tumor biopsies were available for baseline clonotypes. Top tumor clonotypes rose in blood 2 weeks post-radiation, then contracted.

Sample time point: blood 2 weeks post-SBRT. Regarding treatment: 15 Gy SBRT to primary tumor, nephrectomy 4 weeks later. Radiation-treated patients gave blood at baseline, week 2 and week 4. The patient's renal cell carcinoma had clear cell pathology. Here immunoSEQ multiplex PCR was the method, and the copy in TCRdb shows in-frame clones only, minus some. The data hold 100,000 to 150,000 clones, with 88% observed a single time. This CDR3 has 11 residues. V dropped 5 bases and J dropped 1 base, with 2 bases sitting between them. CDR1 is SNHLY, CDR2 FYNNEI, per germline. Of note for this clone: Antigen: not known.

The chain is built from TRBV2 and TRBJ2-5; D not resolved. Here the sequenced sample was blood, taken from a patient whose treatment included radiotherapy and nephrectomy. The source of this sequence is a woman aged 70-85 years with renal cell carcinoma. Written as DNA, the CDR3 is TGTGCCAGCAGTCCCCAAGAGACCCAGTACTTC. It codes for CASSPQETQYF.